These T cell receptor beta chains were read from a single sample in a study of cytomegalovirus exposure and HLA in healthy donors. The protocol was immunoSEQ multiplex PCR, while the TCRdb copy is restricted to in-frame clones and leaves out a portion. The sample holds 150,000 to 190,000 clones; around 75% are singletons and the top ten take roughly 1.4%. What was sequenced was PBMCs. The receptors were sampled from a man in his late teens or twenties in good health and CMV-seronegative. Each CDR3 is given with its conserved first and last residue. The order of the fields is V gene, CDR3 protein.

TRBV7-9 CSSSLGALTRGETQYF
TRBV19 CASSPGTGYGYTF
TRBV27 CASKIGHRLSTDTQYF
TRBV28 CASRLAATRSVGGANVLTF
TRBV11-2 CASSLGTRGLTGELFF
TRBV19 CASSPPLEKLFF
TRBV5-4 CASSLVRGQQFF
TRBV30 CAWSGGGRSFAKNIQYF
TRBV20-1 CSARVNYEQYF
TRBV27 CASSLEGIGETQYF
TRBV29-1 CSVVGAGTSNTGELFF
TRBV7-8 CASSLFLAVSYNEQFF
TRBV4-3 CASSQAGGQETQYF
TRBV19 CASSTQGRNQPQHF
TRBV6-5 CASNWGRGEQFF
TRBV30 CAWRLAGQETQYF
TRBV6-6 CASRPGQGAHEQYF